The entry below gives a single TCR beta chain sequence along with its context. This receptor's antigen is unknown. Base qualities are not recorded, but no much larger clone differs from it by a single base. The sample belongs to a study of a mutant IDH1 vaccine in newly diagnosed glioma (dated by TCRdb to the early 2020s). About the full investigation: Patients received eight vaccinations in weeks 1, 3, 5, 7, 11, 15, 19 and 23, corresponding to visits V03 through V10. Vaccination was initiated 4-6 weeks after radiotherapy alone, or concurrently with temozolomide cycles in the chemotherapy-containing groups. Peripheral blood was collected at six visits: V03 (baseline), V05, V07, V10, V12 and V13. Before enrollment, patients had received standard therapy of radiotherapy alone, temozolomide alone, or radiochemotherapy with temozolomide; most received the combination. The approximately 32 treated patients were roughly 62% male and around 40% female, with a mean age of approximately 38 years. For exploratory analyses, fewer than 30 treated patients had longitudinal TCRB deep sequencing done wherever samples were available. Study-level results and caveats: Vaccine-induced immune responses across multiple MHC alleles were detected in approximately 93% of patients. No apparent relationship was observed between pseudoprogression and alterations in the top peripheral T cell clonotypes detected by TCRB sequencing. The authors stated that sample limitations prevented analyses of patient blood samples from being reproduced. Availability determined which PBMC samples were chosen for TCRB deep sequencing.

Per the publication, the time point label means: week 5, during vaccination. A 20-mer mutant IDH1 peptide at 300 micrograms in Montanide made up each vaccine dose, which was injected subcutaneously together with topical imiquimod. Newly diagnosed WHO grade 3 or 4 IDH1-mutant astrocytomas showing loss of nuclear ATRX were present in the donors. The samples were drawn from NOA16, a multicentre, single-arm, open-label phase I trial in Germany that tested a mutant IDH1 peptide vaccine in humans for the first time. Genomic DNA for TCRB sequencing was extracted from EDTA blood using the DNeasy Blood and Tissue Kit. The CDR3 runs 12 residues from the cysteine to the phenylalanine. The only DNA kept is the CDR3, 36 bases in frame from the first base. The germline V gene yields SQVTM for CDR1 and ANQGSEA for CDR2. The V end loses 4 bases and the J end loses 1 base, and a stretch of 7 bases separates them.

Library generation was performed with the immunoSEQ multiplex PCR assay. The hsTCRB Kit was used according to the manufacturer's protocol to amplify rearranged TCR beta chain sequences. Sequencing of TCRB libraries was carried out on an Illumina MiSeq. On the study's bioinformatics: Demultiplexing, trimming and gene mapping were performed with the kit vendor's proprietary platform. TCRdb's version of the immuneACCESS table is confined to in-frame rearrangements and falls short of the full clone set. An unresolved V gene accounts for under half of the shortfall where checked; the remainder is of unknown origin. From that table come the V and J calls and clone size; the DNA was used to work out D and trimming. The sample has fewer than 35,000 clones on record, roughly 56% of them singletons. The ten largest clones represent 9.5% to 12% of the sample.

The chain uses TRBV29-1 and TRBJ1-2; the D segment cannot be called with confidence. The clonotype originates from a woman aged 18 to 35 with glioma. The input for sequencing was PBMCs, taken from a glioma patient whose treatment included an IDH1 peptide vaccine. The base sequence is TGCAGCGTTGTTTTAGATAACTATGGCTACACCTTC. Translated, it reads CSVVLDNYGYTF.